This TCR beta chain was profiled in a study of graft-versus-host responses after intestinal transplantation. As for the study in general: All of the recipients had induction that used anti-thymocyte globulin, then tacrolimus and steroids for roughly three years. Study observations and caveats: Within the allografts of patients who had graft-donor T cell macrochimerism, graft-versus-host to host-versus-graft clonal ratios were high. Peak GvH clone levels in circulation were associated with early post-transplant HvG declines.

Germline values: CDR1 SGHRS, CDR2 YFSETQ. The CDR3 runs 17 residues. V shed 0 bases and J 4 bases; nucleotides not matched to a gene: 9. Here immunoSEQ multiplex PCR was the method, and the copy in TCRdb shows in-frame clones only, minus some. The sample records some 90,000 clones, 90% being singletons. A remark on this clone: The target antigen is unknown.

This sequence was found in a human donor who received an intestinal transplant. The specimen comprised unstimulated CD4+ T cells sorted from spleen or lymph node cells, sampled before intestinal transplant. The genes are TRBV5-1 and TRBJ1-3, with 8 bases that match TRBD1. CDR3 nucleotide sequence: TGCGCCAGCAGCTTGGGACAGGGGATGCGGGAAGGAAACACCATATATTTT. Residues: CASSLGQGMREGNTIYF. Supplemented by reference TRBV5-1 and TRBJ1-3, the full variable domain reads KAGVTQTPRYLIKTRGQQVTLSCSPISGHRSVSWYQQTPGQGLQFLFEYFSETQRNKGNFPGRFSGRQFSNSRSEMNVSTLELGDSALYLCASSLGQGMREGNTIYFGEGSWLTVV.